The clone carrying this TCR beta chain was picked up a small number of times. Its antigen is not identified. Use of 60 Vbeta and 13 Jbeta primers characterized the PCR. As handled by the study authors: Tens of millions of unique TCR beta chains, roughly 11 million of them shared, were counted by a later analysis. The assay was immunoSEQ multiplex PCR, and TCRdb's table has in-frame clones only and misses some. The V and J calls and clone size are taken from that table; D and trimming were inferred from the DNA. The sample contains about 190,000 clones, about 13% of which appear only once. This record belongs to a study of cytomegalovirus exposure and HLA in healthy donors. Broader study findings: Earlier analysis yielded a pattern in which most TCR beta V segments were productive about 90% or about 30% of the time.

The length of the CDR3 is 14 residues. V was clipped by 5 bases and J by 5 bases; unmatched bases: 8. The germline CDR1 and CDR2 sequences are SGHVS and FNYEAQ. This TCR derives from a man in his forties or fifties in good health and CMV-seropositive. The chain is built from TRBV7-6 and TRBJ2-5; the match to TRBD1 covers 7 bases. The specimen was PBMCs. CDR3 amino acids: CASSLTGAQETQYF. The CDR3 DNA reads as TGTGCCAGCAGCCTCACAGGGGCCCAGGAGACCCAGTACTTC.